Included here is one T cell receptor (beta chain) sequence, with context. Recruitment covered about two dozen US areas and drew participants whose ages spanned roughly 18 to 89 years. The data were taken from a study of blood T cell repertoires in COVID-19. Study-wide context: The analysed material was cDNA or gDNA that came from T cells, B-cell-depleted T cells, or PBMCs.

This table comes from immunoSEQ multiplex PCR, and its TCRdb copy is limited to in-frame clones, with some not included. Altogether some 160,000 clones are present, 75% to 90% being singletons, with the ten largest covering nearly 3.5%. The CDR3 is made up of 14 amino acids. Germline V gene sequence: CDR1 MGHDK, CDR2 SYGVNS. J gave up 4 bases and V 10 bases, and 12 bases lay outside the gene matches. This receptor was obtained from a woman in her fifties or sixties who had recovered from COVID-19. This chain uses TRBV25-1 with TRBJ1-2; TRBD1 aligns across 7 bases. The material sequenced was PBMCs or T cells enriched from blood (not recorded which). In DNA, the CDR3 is TGTGCCACTCTAGGGGACAGCCCATCCTATGGCTACACCTTC. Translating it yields CATLGDSPSYGYTF.